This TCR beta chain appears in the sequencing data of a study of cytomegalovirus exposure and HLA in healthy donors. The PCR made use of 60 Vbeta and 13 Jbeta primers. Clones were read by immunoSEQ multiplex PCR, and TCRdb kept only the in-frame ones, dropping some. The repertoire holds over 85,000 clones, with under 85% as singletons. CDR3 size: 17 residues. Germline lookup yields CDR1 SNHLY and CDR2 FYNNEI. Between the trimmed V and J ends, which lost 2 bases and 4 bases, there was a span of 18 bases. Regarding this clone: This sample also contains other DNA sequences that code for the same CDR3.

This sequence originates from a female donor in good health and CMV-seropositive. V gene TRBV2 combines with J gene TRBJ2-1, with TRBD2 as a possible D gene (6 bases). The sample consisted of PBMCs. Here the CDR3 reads CASSERLAGGPYNEQFF. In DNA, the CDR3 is TGTGCCAGCAGTGAAAGATTAGCAGGAGGGCCTTACAATGAGCAGTTCTTC. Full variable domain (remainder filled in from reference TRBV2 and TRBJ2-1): EPEVTQTPSHQVTQMGQEVILRCVPISNHLYFYWYRQILGQKVEFLVSFYNNEISEKSEIFDDQFSVERPDGSNFTLKIRSTKLEDSAMYFCASSERLAGGPYNEQFFGPGTRLTVL.